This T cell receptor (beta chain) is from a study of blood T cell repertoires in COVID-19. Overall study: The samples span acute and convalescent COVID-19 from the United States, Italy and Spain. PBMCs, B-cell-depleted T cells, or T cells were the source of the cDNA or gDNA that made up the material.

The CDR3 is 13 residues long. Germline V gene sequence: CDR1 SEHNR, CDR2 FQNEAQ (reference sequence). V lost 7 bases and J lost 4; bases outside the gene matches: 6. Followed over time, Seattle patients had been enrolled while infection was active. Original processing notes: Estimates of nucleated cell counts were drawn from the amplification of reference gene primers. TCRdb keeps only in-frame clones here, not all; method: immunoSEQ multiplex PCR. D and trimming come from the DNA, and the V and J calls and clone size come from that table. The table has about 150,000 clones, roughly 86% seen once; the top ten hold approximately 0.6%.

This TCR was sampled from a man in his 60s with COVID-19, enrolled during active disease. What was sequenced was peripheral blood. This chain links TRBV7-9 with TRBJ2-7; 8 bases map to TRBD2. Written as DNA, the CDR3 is TGTGCCAGCAACAGCGGGAGTCGGTACGAGCAGTACTTC. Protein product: CASNSGSRYEQYF.